These T cell receptor beta chains were read from a single sample in a study of cytomegalovirus exposure and HLA in healthy donors. TCRdb's copy holds only in-frame clones and misses some; the assay was immunoSEQ multiplex PCR. The table records approximately 120,000 clones, approximately 91% of them present only once. The sequenced sample was PBMCs. The source of these receptors is a woman aged 18-30 years in good health and CMV-seronegative. Both conserved end residues are part of each CDR3. D genes are given only for firm matches. Some rows have no size entry. The others give once, few or many, or a class for an expanded clone.

cdr3_nt cdr3_aa j_call v_call d_call clone_size
TGTGCCAGCAGAACGCACGGGACAGCTAGAAATTCACCCCTCCACTTT CASRTHGTARNSPLHF TRBJ1-6 TRBV28 TRBD1 once
TGTGCCAGCAGTAGAAAGACTGGGACTGAAGCTTTCTTT CASSRKTGTEAFF TRBJ1-1 TRBV27 - -
TGTGCCAGCAGCGCAGCGGGAGGGAGCACAGATACGCAGTATTTT CASSAAGGSTDTQYF TRBJ2-3 TRBV7-3 TRBD2 -
TGTGCCAGCAGCCCAACTACAGGAGGGGCCTCAGAGACCCAGTACTTC CASSPTTGGASETQYF TRBJ2-5 TRBV5-8 - -
TGTGCCAGCAGCCTGACAGGGGAAGAGACCCAGTACTTC CASSLTGEETQYF TRBJ2-5 TRBV5-8 TRBD1 once
TGTGCCAGCAGCGGGGGCCCTAACGGCCACGAGCAGTACTTC CASSGGPNGHEQYF TRBJ2-7 TRBV9 - -
TGTGCCAGCAGCGCACGACAGGGGAACACCGGGGAGCTGTTTTTT CASSARQGNTGELFF TRBJ2-2 TRBV9 TRBD1 -
TGTGCCAGCAGCTCTACAGGGTTCTCCGAGCAGTACTTC CASSSTGFSEQYF TRBJ2-7 TRBV7-2 - -
TGTGCCAGCAGCGTTAAGAACACCGGGGAGCTGTTTTTT CASSVKNTGELFF TRBJ2-2 TRBV9 - -
TGTGCCAGCAGTCTAGGACAGGGTAGGGCCCTCTACGAGCAGTACTTC CASSLGQGRALYEQYF TRBJ2-7 TRBV28 TRBD1 -
TGTGCCAGCAGCGTAAGCGGGGGGACAGATACGCAGTATTTT CASSVSGGTDTQYF TRBJ2-3 TRBV9 TRBD2 -
TGTGCCAGCAGTGAAGAGCCGGGACAGATGAACACTGAAGCTTTCTTT CASSEEPGQMNTEAFF TRBJ1-1 TRBV6-1 TRBD1 -
TGTGCCAACTCACCGGGACTCAACCTACTCCAAGAGACCCAGTACTTC CANSPGLNLLQETQYF TRBJ2-5 TRBV2 - -
TGTGCCATCGGGAGCCAAGAGACCCAGTACTTC CAIGSQETQYF TRBJ2-5 TRBV10-3 - -
TGTGCCAGCAGCCTAGGGGGGAGTAGGATAGTGCAGTACTTC CASSLGGSRIVQYF TRBJ2-7 TRBV13 - once
TGTGCCAGCAGCTCTTCCGGGACAGCGTCGAGTTACACCTTC CASSSSGTASSYTF TRBJ1-2 TRBV5-6 TRBD1 -
TGCACCAGCAGCTACCCAGGGGAGGGACTCATGAACACTGAAGCTTTCTTT CTSSYPGEGLMNTEAFF TRBJ1-1 TRBV1 - -
TGTGCCTGGAGTCCGCCCCTAGGACAGGGCAGGCAGTACTTC CAWSPPLGQGRQYF TRBJ2-7 TRBV30 TRBD1 -
TGCGCCAGCAGCTTGGACAGGGATGGAAACACCATATATTTT CASSLDRDGNTIYF TRBJ1-3 TRBV5-1 - -
TGTGCCAGCAGTGACTTAATTCGGGGACAGGGGTATGGCTACACCTTC CASSDLIRGQGYGYTF TRBJ1-2 TRBV6-6 TRBD1 -
TGTGCCAGCAGTTACCCGGGGGGAGGGGCTTTCTTT CASSYPGGGAFF TRBJ1-1 TRBV6-5 - -
TGTGCCAGCAGTCTAATCCGGGACAGGGGCCGAATTAACTATGGCTACACCTTC CASSLIRDRGRINYGYTF TRBJ1-2 TRBV28 TRBD1 -
TGTGCCAGTAATCAACCGGGGGGGGATTCACCCCTCCACTTT CASNQPGGDSPLHF TRBJ1-6 TRBV19 - few
TGCGCCAGCAGCCAAGACGAGGGACAGTACGAGCAGTACTTC CASSQDEGQYEQYF TRBJ2-7 TRBV4-3 TRBD1 -
TGTGCCAGCAGCATCCCAGGGAGGATTATTCTCGAGCAGTACTTC CASSIPGRIILEQYF TRBJ2-7 TRBV28 - -
TGTGCCACCAGCGGACAGGGGAATGGCTACACCTTC CATSGQGNGYTF TRBJ1-2 TRBV15 TRBD1 -
TGTGCCAGCAGGCAAGCTAGCAATCAGCCCCAGCATTTT CASRQASNQPQHF TRBJ1-5 TRBV6-1 - once
TGTGCCAGCAGAACAGGGGTTGGCGGTGAGCAGTTCTTC CASRTGVGGEQFF TRBJ2-1 TRBV27 TRBD1 few
TGTGCCAGCAGCCCCTTGGGGGTGGGGACAGGGACCTACGAGCAGTACTTC CASSPLGVGTGTYEQYF TRBJ2-7 TRBV7-2 TRBD1 -
TGTGCCAGCAGTCATGCCGGGCAGGGCGCATCAGGCAGCAATGAGCAGTTCTTC CASSHAGQGASGSNEQFF TRBJ2-1 TRBV5-4 - -
TGTGCTGCACTATCTGGGGCCAACGTCCTGACTTTC CAALSGANVLTF TRBJ2-6 TRBV30 - -
TGTGCCAGCAGCCGGACTAGCGGCGGGGAGACCCAGTACTTC CASSRTSGGETQYF TRBJ2-5 TRBV6-5 TRBD2 -
TGCGCCAGCAGCCAAGATGTTACAGGGGGCTACACCTTC CASSQDVTGGYTF TRBJ1-2 TRBV4-3 - once
TGTGCCAGCACCGGGATGAACACTGAAGCTTTCTTT CASTGMNTEAFF TRBJ1-1 TRBV2 - -
TGTGCCAGCAGTTGGTTAGATCCCCCCGAGGCTTTCTTT CASSWLDPPEAFF TRBJ1-1 TRBV6-5 - -
TGTGCCAGCAGTTCAGCGGTGCCGGGGCAAGAGACCCAGTACTTC CASSSAVPGQETQYF TRBJ2-5 TRBV28 - -
TGTGCCAGCAGCGGAACTAGCAGGTTGAACACCGGGGAGCTGTTTTTT CASSGTSRLNTGELFF TRBJ2-2 TRBV9 - -
TGCGCCAGCAGAAGAACAGGGGGCGAAGTTTGGATGAACACTGAAGCTTTCTTT CASRRTGGEVWMNTEAFF TRBJ1-1 TRBV23-1 TRBD1 -
TGTGCCAGCAGCTTCAGACAGAACACAGATACGCAGTATTTT CASSFRQNTDTQYF TRBJ2-3 TRBV5-6 - -
TGTGCCTGGAGTGGGGCCGGGACAGGGGCCCTTTTTTTGGGCTACACCTTC CAWSGAGTGALFLGYTF TRBJ1-2 TRBV30 TRBD1 -
TGTGCCTGGGACTTATCCGGGACTAGTGGGGACAATGAGCAGTTCTTC CAWDLSGTSGDNEQFF TRBJ2-1 TRBV30 TRBD2 -
TGTGCCAGCAGCTTTGGGCCCTCCTATGGCTACACCTTC CASSFGPSYGYTF TRBJ1-2 TRBV7-9 - -
TGTGCCAGCAGTGCCCGGGACACGAAAGGGCAGTACTTC CASSARDTKGQYF TRBJ2-7 TRBV27 - -
TGCGCCAGCAGCCTATCCGGGACTAGCGGAGGGTCGGGAGAGCAGTACTTC CASSLSGTSGGSGEQYF TRBJ2-7 TRBV4-3 TRBD2 -
TGTGCCAGCAGCGTGACTAGCGGATCCTACGAGCAGTACTTC CASSVTSGSYEQYF TRBJ2-7 TRBV9 TRBD2 -
TGTGCCAGCAGTGAAAGTGGGGCGGATATTAATCAGCCCCAGCATTTT CASSESGADINQPQHF TRBJ1-5 TRBV6-1 - -
TGTGCCAGTAGTATAACGGGACAGGCTCGAGAGACCCAGTACTTC CASSITGQARETQYF TRBJ2-5 TRBV19 TRBD1 -
TGTGCCAGCAGCCAAGGGGCAGCGGGAGCTGTAGATACGCAGTATTTT CASSQGAAGAVDTQYF TRBJ2-3 TRBV4-2 TRBD2 -
TGTGCCAGCAGTTTGTACTTCAATACGCAGTATTTT CASSLYFNTQYF TRBJ2-3 TRBV28 - -
TGTGCCAGTAGGACCCCAGGGGGCTTCGAGTACTTC CASRTPGGFEYF TRBJ2-7 TRBV19 TRBD1 -
TGCAGCGTTGAAGGTTACAGGGCCGAAGCTTTCTTT CSVEGYRAEAFF TRBJ1-1 TRBV29-1 - few